This T cell receptor (beta chain) was obtained from a study of blood T cell repertoires in COVID-19. Study summary: Acute and convalescent COVID-19 samples came from the United States, Italy and Spain. PBMCs, B-cell-depleted T cells, or T cells provided the cDNA or gDNA that made up the material.

Authors' processing steps: Reference gene primer amplification in the assay estimated nucleated cell counts. The protocol was immunoSEQ multiplex PCR, while the TCRdb copy is restricted to in-frame clones and leaves out a portion. V, J and clone size are those of that table, while D and trimming were read from the DNA. The data contain some 200,000 clones, about 86% of them singletons. V dropped 4 bases and J dropped 9; count of bases not matched to a gene: 6. The CDR3 extends over 14 amino acids. Looked up from germline, CDR1 is LNHDA and CDR2 is SQIVND (reference sequence). The TCR sequence derives from a man under 40 with active or convalescent COVID-19. The specimen was peripheral blood. V is TRBV19 and J is TRBJ1-6; TRBD1 agrees at 7 bases. CDR3 amino acids: CASSNQGQSSPLHF. The DNA for the CDR3 is TGTGCCAGTAGTAATCAGGGACAGAGTTCACCCCTCCACTTT.